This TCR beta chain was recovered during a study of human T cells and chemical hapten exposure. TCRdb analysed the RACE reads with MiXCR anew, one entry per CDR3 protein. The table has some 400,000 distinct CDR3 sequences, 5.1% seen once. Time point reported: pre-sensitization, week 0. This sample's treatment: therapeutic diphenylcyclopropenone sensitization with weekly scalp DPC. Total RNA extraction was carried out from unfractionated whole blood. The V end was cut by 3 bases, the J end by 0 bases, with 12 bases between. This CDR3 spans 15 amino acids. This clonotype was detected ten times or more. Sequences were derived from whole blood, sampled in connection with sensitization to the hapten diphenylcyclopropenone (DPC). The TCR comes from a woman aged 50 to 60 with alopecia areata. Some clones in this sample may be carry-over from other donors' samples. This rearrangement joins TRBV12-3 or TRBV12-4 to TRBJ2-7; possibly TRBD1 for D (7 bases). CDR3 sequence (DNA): TGTGCCAGCAGTTTTGGGGGGACAGCCTCCTACGAGCAGTACTTC. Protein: CASSFGGTASYEQYF.